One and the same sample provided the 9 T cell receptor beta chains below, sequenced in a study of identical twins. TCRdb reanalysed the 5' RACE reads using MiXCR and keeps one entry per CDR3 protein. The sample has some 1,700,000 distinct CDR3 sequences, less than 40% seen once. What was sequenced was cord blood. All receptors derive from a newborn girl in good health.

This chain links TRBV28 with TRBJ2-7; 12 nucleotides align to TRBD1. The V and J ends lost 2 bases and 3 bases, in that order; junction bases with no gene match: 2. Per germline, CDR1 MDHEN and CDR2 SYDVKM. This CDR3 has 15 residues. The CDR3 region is CASSLGTGGLYEQYF. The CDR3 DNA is TGTGCCAGCAGTTTAGGGACAGGGGGCCTCTACGAGCAGTACTTC. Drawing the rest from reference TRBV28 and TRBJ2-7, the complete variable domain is DVKVTQSSRYLVKRTGEKVFLECVQDMDHENMFWYRQDPGLGLRLIYFSYDVKMKEKGDIPEGYSVSREKKERFSLILESASTNQTSMYLCASSLGTGGLYEQYFGPGTRLTVT.

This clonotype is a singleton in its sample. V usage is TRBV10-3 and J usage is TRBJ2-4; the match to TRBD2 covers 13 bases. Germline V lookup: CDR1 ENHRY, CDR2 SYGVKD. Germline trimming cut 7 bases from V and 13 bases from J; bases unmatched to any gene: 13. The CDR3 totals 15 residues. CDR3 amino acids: CAITGTSGMINEQYF. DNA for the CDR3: TGTGCCATCACCGGGACTAGCGGGATGATCAATGAGCAGTACTTC.

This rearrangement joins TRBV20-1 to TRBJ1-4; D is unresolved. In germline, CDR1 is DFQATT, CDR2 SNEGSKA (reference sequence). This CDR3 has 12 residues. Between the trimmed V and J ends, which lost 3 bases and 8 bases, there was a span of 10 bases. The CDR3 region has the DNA TGCAGTGCTAGGCTTCAACTAGAAAAACTGTTTTTT. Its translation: CSARLQLEKLFF.

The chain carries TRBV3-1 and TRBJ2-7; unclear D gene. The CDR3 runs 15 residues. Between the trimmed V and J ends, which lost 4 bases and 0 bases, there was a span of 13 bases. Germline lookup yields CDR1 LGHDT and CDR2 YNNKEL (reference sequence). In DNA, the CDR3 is TGTGCCAGCAGCCCGGACGGGTCTCGCTCCTACGAGCAGTACTTC. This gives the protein CASSPDGSRSYEQYF.

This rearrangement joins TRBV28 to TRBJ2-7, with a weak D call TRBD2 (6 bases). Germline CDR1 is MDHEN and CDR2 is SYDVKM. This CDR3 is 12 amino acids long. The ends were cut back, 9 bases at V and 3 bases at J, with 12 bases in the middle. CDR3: CASGARGYEQYF. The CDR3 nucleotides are TGTGCCAGTGGGGCGCGGGGCTACGAGCAGTACTTC.

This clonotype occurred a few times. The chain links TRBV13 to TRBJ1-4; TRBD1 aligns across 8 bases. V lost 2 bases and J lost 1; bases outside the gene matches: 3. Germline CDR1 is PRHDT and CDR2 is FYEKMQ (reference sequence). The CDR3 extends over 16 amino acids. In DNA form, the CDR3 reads TGTGCCAGCAGCTTACGACAGGGGTTAACTAATGAAAAACTGTTTTTT. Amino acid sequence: CASSLRQGLTNEKLFF.

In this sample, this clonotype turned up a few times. The CDR3, as DNA: TGTGCCAGCAGCTTGCCCGCTAGCGGGAGCGCAGATACGCAGTATTTT. This encodes CASSLPASGSADTQYF. V gene TRBV5-6 combines with J gene TRBJ2-3; 10 nucleotides agree with TRBD2. The CDR3 runs 16 residues. CDR1 and CDR2 from the germline V gene are SGHDT and YYEEEE. With 1 base clipped from V and 4 bases from J, the junction kept 6 bases outside the gene matches.

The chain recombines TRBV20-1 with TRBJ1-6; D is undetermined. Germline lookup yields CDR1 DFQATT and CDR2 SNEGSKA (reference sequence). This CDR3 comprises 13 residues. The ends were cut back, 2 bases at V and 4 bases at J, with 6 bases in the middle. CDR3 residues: CSARQNYNSPLHF. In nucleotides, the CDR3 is TGCAGTGCTAGACAGAATTATAATTCACCCCTCCACTTT.

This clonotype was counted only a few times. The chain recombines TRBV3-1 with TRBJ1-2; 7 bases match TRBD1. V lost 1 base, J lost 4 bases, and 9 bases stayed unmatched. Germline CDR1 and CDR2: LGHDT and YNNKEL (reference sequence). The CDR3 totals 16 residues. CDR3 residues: CASSQAPTGVGYGYTF. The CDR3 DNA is TGTGCCAGCAGCCAAGCCCCAACAGGGGTGGGCTATGGCTACACCTTC.